This T cell receptor beta chain was sequenced for a study of CXCR3-negative and CXCR3-positive naive CD8 T cells. Via 5' RACE with UMI labels, TRB cDNA libraries were prepared. No DNA is given; TCRdb re-called the 5' RACE reads and lists each CDR3 protein once. The sample is made up of some 120,000 distinct CDR3 sequences, and the top ten hold approximately 0.4% of it. The CDR3 is made up of 13 amino acids. Points on this clonotype: What it binds is not known.

Overall study findings and caveats: Compared with CXCR3-negative naive cells, CXCR3-positive naive cells showed more hydrophobic TRB CDR3s.

The TCR was taken from a human donor in good health. Some clones in this sample may be carry-over from other donors' samples. Sequenced input: naive CXCR3+ CD8+ T cells from blood. Sample subset: CD45RO-CCR7+CD27+CD95- naive CD8+ T cells expressing CXCR3 (TNR3+). The genes are TRBV12-3 or TRBV12-4 and TRBJ2-7; TCRdb's D call of TRBD1 is untestable without DNA. Here the CDR3 reads CASSQGTGGEQYF.